This entry lists 18 T cell receptor beta chains sequenced from one sample in a study of blood T cell repertoires in COVID-19. Some clones are missing from TCRdb's copy, which holds only in-frame ones; the method was immunoSEQ multiplex PCR. Among roughly 68,000 clones listed, around 87% were seen once. Sequenced: peripheral blood. These receptors originate from a man in his forties or fifties with active COVID-19.

The chain joins TRBV5-5 to TRBJ2-2; D possibly corresponds to TRBD2 (6 bases). V was pared by 5 bases and J by 1 base, with 15 bases between. From germline, CDR1 is SGHKS and CDR2 YYEKEE (reference sequence). The CDR3 is made up of 16 amino acids. CDR3: CASSSEPGLNTGELFF. The CDR3 bases are TGTGCCAGCAGTTCTGAACCGGGACTGAACACCGGGGAGCTGTTTTTT.

The CDR3 DNA is TGTGCCAGCAGCAAAGGGAGGGGCGACACTGAAGCTTTCTTT. This encodes CASSKGRGDTEAFF. The chain is built from TRBV21-1 and TRBJ1-1. TRBV21-1 is reported as a pseudogene. CDR3 length: 14 residues.

This clone was seen a handful of times. The chain carries TRBV3-1 (or the pseudogene TRBV3-2) and TRBJ2-7; TRBD1 aligns across 7 bases. V lost 4 bases and J lost 2; bases outside the gene matches: 8. CDR3 length: 15 amino acids. Germline V gene data show CDR1 as LGHDT and CDR2 as YNNKEL (reference sequence). CDR3: CASSLRQGGPYEQYF. DNA for the CDR3: TGTGCCAGCAGCCTCCGACAGGGTGGGCCCTACGAGCAGTACTTC.

This clone came up a few times. The chain combines TRBV4-1 with TRBJ1-5, with unresolved D. The CDR3 loop spans 17 amino acids. V was clipped by 3 bases and J by 4 bases, with 19 bases between them. CDR1 MGHRA and CDR2 YSYEKL come from the germline V gene. CDR3 bases: TGCGCCAGCAGCCAGGCGGGGATGGCAGGCATAAATCAGCCCCAGCATTTT. As protein: CASSQAGMAGINQPQHF.

The V and J genes are TRBV6-5 and TRBJ1-5; D might be TRBD1 (6 bases). Trimming took 0 bases from V and 7 from J, leaving 13 bases between them. This CDR3 spans 15 amino acids. CDR1 MNHEY and CDR2 SVGAGI come from the germline V gene. The CDR3 DNA reads as TGTGCCAGCAGTTACTCAGGGGGAGAAGGGCAGCCCCAGCATTTT. This gives the protein CASSYSGGEGQPQHF.

The rearrangement uses TRBV27 and TRBJ1-3; 7 bases line up with TRBD1. The CDR3 is 16 residues long. Trimming took 5 bases from V and 1 from J; bases not matched to a gene: 8. Per germline, CDR1 MNHEY and CDR2 SMNVEV (reference sequence). The CDR3 DNA reads TGTGCCAGCAGTAACAGGGGCGCCTTTTCTGGAAACACCATATATTTT. Encoded protein: CASSNRGAFSGNTIYF.

This clone was seen a handful of times. CDR3 in DNA: TGTGCCAGCAGTCCCGGGACTAGCTCCTACAATGAGCAGTTCTTC. This sequence encodes CASSPGTSSYNEQFF. The chain links TRBV6-4 to TRBJ2-1; 8 bases fit TRBD2. Trimming at V came to 5 bases and at J to 0 bases, leaving 3 bases not matched to a gene. In germline, CDR1 is MRHNA, CDR2 SNTAGT. The CDR3 has 15 amino acids.

Here the CDR3 reads CASTFQRNEQFF. The CDR3 DNA reads TGTGCCAGCACCTTTCAGAGGAATGAGCAGTTCTTC. The V and J genes are TRBV7-2 and TRBJ2-1; D is undetermined. Germline V CDR1 and CDR2: SGHTA, FQGNSA. V lost 7 bases to trimming and J lost 7 bases, with 11 bases between them. There are 12 residues in the CDR3.

This chain connects TRBV14 to TRBJ1-1; D gene uncertain. CDR1 and CDR2 from the germline V gene are SGHDN and FVKESK. V was shortened by 5 bases and J by 1 base, with 8 bases between the two germline ends. This CDR3 is built from 13 residues. CDR3 residues: CASSEYRNTEAFF. In DNA form, the CDR3 reads TGTGCCAGCAGCGAGTACAGGAACACTGAAGCTTTCTTT.

CDR3 sequence (DNA): TGTGCCAGTAGTCCGCGACAGGGCGGGGGCTACACCTTC. Translated, it gives CASSPRQGGGYTF. V and J are TRBV19 and TRBJ1-2; 7 bases align to TRBD1. The CDR3 covers 13 residues. The V segment lost 5 bases and the J segment 8 bases; nucleotides outside the gene matches: 8. CDR1 and CDR2 (germline): LNHDA, SQIVND (reference sequence).

The rearrangement uses TRBV7-3 and TRBJ1-4; 7 bases match TRBD1. The CDR3 totals 15 residues. Germline V gene lookup returns CDR1 SGHTA and CDR2 FQGTGA. Unmatched junction bases numbered 11, after V lost 5 bases and J lost 8 bases. CDR3 DNA: TGTGCCAGCAGCCAAGGGGGCCGAAAGGAGGAAAAACTGTTTTTT. It encodes CASSQGGRKEEKLFF.

The CDR3 nucleotides read TGTGCCTGGACCCGACAGGGCGCGAACACCGGGGAGCTGTTTTTT. Protein product: CAWTRQGANTGELFF. The chain is built from TRBV30 and TRBJ2-2; 7 bases map to TRBD1. The CDR3 consists of 15 residues. V trimming: 4 bases; J trimming: 0 bases; junction bases outside the gene matches: 5. Germline assignment: CDR1 GTSNPN and CDR2 SVGIG (reference sequence).

The V gene is TRBV13, the J gene TRBJ2-3; D is ambiguous. Germline CDR1 reads PRHDT; CDR2 reads FYEKMQ (reference sequence). The CDR3 has 14 amino acids. Trimming left V 5 bases short and J 1 base short, with 10 bases between. CDR3: CASSRKTGTDTQYF. The CDR3 nucleotides are TGTGCCAGCAGCAGGAAGACTGGCACAGATACGCAGTATTTT.

This clone was counted a single time. The rearrangement joins TRBV5-1 to TRBJ1-5, with D unresolved. CDR1 is SGHRS, CDR2 YFSETQ, per germline. The CDR3 loop spans 13 amino acids. V was clipped by 4 bases and J by 5 bases, with 10 bases between them. The CDR3 nucleotides are TGCGCCAGCAGCCCCTCCGGGGATCAGCCCCAGCATTTT. Its protein product is CASSPSGDQPQHF. The full variable domain, completed using reference TRBV5-1 and TRBJ1-5, is KAGVTQTPRYLIKTRGQQVTLSCSPISGHRSVSWYQQTPGQGLQFLFEYFSETQRNKGNFPGRFSGRQFSNSRSEMNVSTLELGDSALYLCASSPSGDQPQHFGDGTRLSIL.

The chain carries TRBV28 and TRBJ2-7; 14 positions agree with TRBD2. The CDR3 totals 15 residues. Germline V gene sequence: CDR1 MDHEN, CDR2 SYDVKM. V shed 5 bases and J 2 bases; nucleotides not matched to a gene: 2. DNA for the CDR3: TGTGCCAGCAGTGAGACTAGCGGGGGGGCCTACGAGCAGTACTTC. As protein: CASSETSGGAYEQYF.

The rearrangement links TRBV24-1 to TRBJ2-3; D is possibly TRBD2 (7 bases). V was shortened by 5 bases and J by 4 bases, with 18 bases between the two germline ends. Germline-derived CDR1 and CDR2 are KGHDR and SFDVKD. The CDR3 runs 16 residues. This chain's CDR3 is CATSGGGGGSPDTQYF. The CDR3 region has the DNA TGTGCCACCAGTGGTGGGGGCGGCGGGAGCCCAGATACGCAGTATTTT.

The chain couples TRBV3-1 (or the pseudogene TRBV3-2) to TRBJ2-3; 12 positions agree with TRBD2. The CDR3 runs to 16 residues. CDR1 and CDR2 from the germline V gene are LGHDT and YNNKEL (reference sequence). Trimming removed 1 base from V and 3 bases from J; junction bases left unmatched: 2. The CDR3 sequence: CASSQGLAGETDTQYF. The CDR3 nucleotides are TGTGCCAGCAGCCAAGGACTAGCGGGGGAAACAGATACGCAGTATTTT.

V is TRBV4-3 and J is TRBJ2-7; D call uncertain. Trimming stripped 4 bases from V and 3 bases from J, with 13 bases between. This CDR3 is 14 amino acids long. Germline assignment: CDR1 LGHNA and CDR2 YSLEER. The CDR3 bases are TGCGCCAGCAGCCCGAGACACACCAACTACGAGCAGTACTTC. The encoded protein is CASSPRHTNYEQYF.